This TCR beta chain originates from a study of OX40 agonist ivuxolimab in advanced cancers. Turning to the study itself: Patient treatment consisted of intravenous ivuxolimab administration every 2 weeks at 0.01 to 10 mg/kg.

The germline CDR1 and CDR2 sequences are LNHNV and YYDKDF (reference sequence). Trimming removed 4 bases from V and 0 bases from J, with 12 bases in between. This CDR3 is 15 amino acids long. The table came from immunoSEQ multiplex PCR; TCRdb's copy has only in-frame clones and leaves some out. Of around 20,000 clones detected, around 74% appear once; the ten largest clones hold roughly 24%. This chain connects TRBV15 to TRBJ2-5, with D possibly TRBD2 on 6 matching bases. The material sequenced was CD4+ or CD8+ T cells sorted from blood, taken in a trial of the OX40 agonist ivuxolimab. The clonotype comes from an adult with an advanced solid tumor such as melanoma, head and neck, liver or kidney cancer. The CDR3 nucleotides read TGTGCCACCAGCACAAGGGACTTATACCAAGAGACCCAGTACTTC. Translation: CATSTRDLYQETQYF.